The rows below give T cell receptor beta chains drawn from one sample of a study of blood T cell repertoires in COVID-19. Data came from immunoSEQ multiplex PCR; TCRdb stores just in-frame clones and leaves some out. The sample yields around 85,000 clones, about 84% seen once. The sequencing sample was made of peripheral blood. The receptors here all came from a man between 45 and 60 years old with active COVID-19. CDR3s leave out the opening cysteine and the closing phenylalanine or tryptophan.

>TRBV5-6|TRBJ2-2
ASSLESLEDTIAGELF
>TRBV24-1|TRBJ2-3
ATSFPPSDTQY
>TRBV29-1|TRBJ2-3
SIRFQGLATDTQY
>TRBV28|TRBJ1-2
ASSFPTDRANYGYT
>TRBV5-1|TRBJ2-3
ASSLGGLESGDTQY
>TRBV19|TRBJ2-3
ASKFSGSTDTQY
>TRBV18|TRBJ1-1
ASSHDRNTEAF
>TRBV6-4|TRBJ2-2
ASSEGQTTGELF
>TRBV4-3|TRBJ2-1
ASSRFPGTSALDEQF
>TRBV5-6|TRBJ1-1
ASSWAGTGNTEAF
>TRBV24-1|TRBJ1-2
ATSAVGYGYT
>TRBV14|TRBJ1-1
ASSQDQGTGRTEAF
>TRBV2|TRBJ2-7
ASSGDTGEQY
>TRBV6-6|TRBJ1-5
ASSPRDSSRLRGNQPQH
>TRBV16|TRBJ2-7
ASSHRGLAGGFEQY
>TRBV7-2|TRBJ1-3
ASSLIRPSGGNTIY
>TRBV9|TRBJ2-1
ASSVAAGNEQF
>TRBV18|TRBJ1-2
ASSGDRVGYGYT
>TRBV12-3/TRBV12-4|TRBJ1-5
ASTIGTGHKH
>TRBV7-3|TRBJ2-1
ASSLTVSSYNEQF
>TRBV6-1|TRBJ2-1
ASSEEFGVVGNEQF
>TRBV5-1|TRBJ2-5
ASSVAGVSETQY
>TRBV9|TRBJ1-4
ASSVGGANEKLF
>TRBV9|TRBJ2-3
ASSVGRGANTDTQY
>TRBV5-6|TRBJ2-7
ASSSKGTEWSEQY
>TRBV27|TRBJ1-3
ASRPRGVKGNTIY